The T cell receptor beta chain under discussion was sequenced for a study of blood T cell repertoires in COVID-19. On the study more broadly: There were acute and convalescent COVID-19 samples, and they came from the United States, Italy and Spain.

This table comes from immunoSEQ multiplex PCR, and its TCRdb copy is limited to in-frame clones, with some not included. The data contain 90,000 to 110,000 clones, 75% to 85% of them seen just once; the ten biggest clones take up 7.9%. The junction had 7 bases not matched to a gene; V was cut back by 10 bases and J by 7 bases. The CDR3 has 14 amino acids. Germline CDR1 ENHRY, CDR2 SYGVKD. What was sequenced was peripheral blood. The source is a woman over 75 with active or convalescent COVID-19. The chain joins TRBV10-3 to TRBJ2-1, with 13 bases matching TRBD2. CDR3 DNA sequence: TGTGCCACCACGGGACTAGCGGGAAGTAATGAGCAGTTCTTC. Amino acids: CATTGLAGSNEQFF.